A single sample is the source of the 21 T cell receptor beta chains below, sequenced in a study of T-cell reconstitution after alpha-beta-depleted transplantation in children. Preparation of the TCRbeta library used unique molecular identifiers. TCRdb recomputed calls from the PCR reads with MiXCR, one row per CDR3 protein. This table holds more than 550,000 distinct CDR3 sequences, under 12% found once. Sequenced here: PBMCs from the stem cell graft donor, sampled from the stem cell graft. The receptors come from a human donor who donated a stem cell graft to a child with acute myeloid leukemia.

Concerning this clonotype itself: A much more abundant neighbour one base away suggests this may be a read error. This chain uses TRBV27 with TRBJ2-7, with 7 bases identical to TRBD2. The CDR3 is 13 amino acids. CDR1 and CDR2 from the germline V gene are MNHEY and SMNVEV (reference sequence). The chain's CDR3 is CPTQAGRIDEQYF. CDR3 DNA sequence: TGTCCCACGCAAGCGGGAAGGATCGACGAGCAGTACTTC.

The genes are TRBV28 and TRBJ1-6; D not certain. From germline, CDR1 is MDHEN and CDR2 SYDVKM. Trimming shortened V by 6 bases and J by 13 bases, and 10 bases separated the two germline ends. This CDR3 region has 11 residues. The CDR3 nucleotides read TGTGCCAGCAGCCCCGTCCGCCCCCTCCACTTT. Its protein is CASSPVRPLHF.

This clonotype was counted between two and nine times. The chain couples TRBV5-1 to TRBJ1-6; unclear D gene. The CDR3 is 13 residues long. Looked up from germline, CDR1 is SGHRS and CDR2 is YFSETQ. The V and J ends lost 2 bases and 5 bases respectively, with 5 bases between them. CDR3 protein: CASSLVNNSPLHF. The CDR3 nucleotides are TGCGCCAGCAGCTTAGTGAATAATTCACCCCTCCACTTT.

This clonotype appeared many times. This sequence joins TRBV6-5 and TRBJ1-1, with 10 nucleotides matching TRBD1. J was trimmed by 2 bases and V by 2 bases; bases with no gene match: 8. The germline gives CDR1 MNHEY, CDR2 SVGAGI. The CDR3 runs 17 residues. This CDR3 is CASSYSSTGGINTEAFF. DNA for the CDR3: TGTGCCAGCAGTTACAGCTCGACAGGGGGCATAAACACTGAAGCTTTCTTT.

This clonotype occurred many times. The chain joins TRBV12-3 or TRBV12-4 to TRBJ2-3; 7 nucleotides line up with TRBD2. This CDR3 region has 14 residues. The V and J ends lost 6 bases and 3 bases, in that order; junction bases with no gene match: 6. In DNA form, the CDR3 reads TGTGCCAGCAGCCAAACTAGCGTGACAGATACGCAGTATTTT. This encodes CASSQTSVTDTQYF.

The chain is built from TRBV20-1 and TRBJ1-5; 10 bases map to TRBD1. V trimming: 3 bases; J trimming: 6 bases; junction bases outside the gene matches: 11. Germline assignment: CDR1 DFQATT and CDR2 SNEGSKA (reference sequence). The length of the CDR3 is 16 residues. CDR3 sequence (DNA): TGCAGTGCTAGGGATGGACAGGGGGGACGATCTCAGCCCCAGCATTTT. Protein product: CSARDGQGGRSQPQHF.

The chain combines TRBV7-8 with TRBJ1-1, with unresolved D. V lost 7 bases, J lost 1 base, and 10 bases lay in between. Germline CDR1 SGHVS, CDR2 FQNEAQ. This CDR3 spans 13 amino acids. The CDR3 sequence: CASTFGKNTEAFF. The CDR3 DNA is TGTGCCAGCACCTTCGGGAAGAACACTGAAGCTTTCTTT.

This clonotype was recorded many times. The chain joins TRBV15 to TRBJ2-7; 8 bases are shared with TRBD2. Germline V gene data show CDR1 as LNHNV and CDR2 as YYDKDF (reference sequence). The CDR3 spans 16 residues. The V gene end was trimmed by 0 bases and the J gene end by 0 bases; junction bases not matched to a gene: 4. CDR3 nucleotides: TGTGCCACCAGCAGAGATGTAGCGGGACTCTCCTACGAGCAGTACTTC. It is translated as CATSRDVAGLSYEQYF.

There are a few counts of this clonotype. The chain carries TRBV28 and TRBJ2-1; D uncertain. Germline-derived CDR1 and CDR2 are MDHEN and SYDVKM. The CDR3 length is 18 residues. Trimming removed 6 bases from V and 7 bases from J, with 28 bases in between. CDR3: CASRSVTVRDHPLNEQFF. DNA of the CDR3: TGTGCCAGCAGATCAGTTACGGTACGTGACCACCCACTGAATGAGCAGTTCTTC.

This clonotype came up many times. V and J are TRBV20-1 and TRBJ2-5, with D perhaps TRBD2 (6 bases). With 3 bases removed from V and 4 bases from J, the gap between germline ends came to 9 bases. This CDR3 contains 12 residues. Germline assignment: CDR1 DFQATT and CDR2 SNEGSKA (reference sequence). The CDR3 nucleotides read TGCAGTGCTAGCGGGAGCCGAGAGACCCAGTACTTC. Residues: CSASGSRETQYF.

This clonotype was seen only a few times. The rearrangement links TRBV6-5 to TRBJ1-1; D remains unclear. Looked up from germline, CDR1 is MNHEY and CDR2 is SVGAGI. Trimming removed 6 bases at V and 7 bases at J, with 9 bases between. This CDR3 region has 11 residues. CDR3: CASRDLHEAFF. DNA for the CDR3: TGTGCCAGCAGGGACCTCCATGAAGCTTTCTTT.

This clonotype was observed many times. V and J are TRBV10-3 and TRBJ2-1; 9 nucleotides match TRBD1. Unmatched junction bases numbered 9, after V lost 6 bases and J lost 6 bases. Germline loops: CDR1 ENHRY, CDR2 SYGVKD. The CDR3 has 15 residues. Here the CDR3 DNA reads TGTGCCATCAGCTCGGACAGGGGTGGGGGCAATGAGCAGTTCTTC. This encodes CAISSDRGGGNEQFF.

This clonotype showed up just a few times. V usage is TRBV7-2 and J usage is TRBJ2-7; TRBD2 matches 12 bases. V trimming: 2 bases; J trimming: 2 bases; junction bases outside the gene matches: 7. CDR3 length: 17 residues. Per the germline V gene, CDR1 is SGHTA and CDR2 is FQGNSA. CDR3 loop: CASSLTRTSGTPYEQYF. CDR3 sequence (DNA): TGTGCCAGCAGCTTAACCAGGACTAGCGGGACGCCCTACGAGCAGTACTTC.

The gene calls are TRBV4-2 and TRBJ2-3; D is ambiguous. Trimming stripped 1 base from V and 2 bases from J, with 10 bases between. The germline V gene encodes CDR1 LGHNA and CDR2 YNFKEQ. This CDR3 is 15 amino acids long. Here the CDR3 reads CASSQVELSTDTQYF. CDR3 coding DNA: TGTGCCAGCAGCCAAGTTGAACTGTCCACAGATACGCAGTATTTT.

V gene TRBV27 combines with J gene TRBJ1-1, with TRBD1 as a possible D gene (6 bases). Looked up from germline, CDR1 is MNHEY and CDR2 is SMNVEV (reference sequence). The CDR3 is 15 amino acids. V was trimmed by 6 bases and J by 3 bases, leaving 17 bases between them. The CDR3 nucleotides are TGTGCCAGCAGGCCGCTAACAGGGATGGACACTGAAGCTTTCTTT. Residues: CASRPLTGMDTEAFF.

This clonotype has a handful of counts. The chain employs TRBV7-9 and TRBJ1-5; 9 nucleotides agree with TRBD1. Trimming removed 6 bases from V and 6 bases from J; junction bases left unmatched: 6. Per germline, CDR1 SEHNR and CDR2 FQNEAQ (reference sequence). The CDR3 sequence is 14 residues long. The CDR3 loop reads CASSIQGAGQPQHF. The DNA of the CDR3 is TGTGCCAGCAGTATACAGGGGGCGGGTCAGCCCCAGCATTTT.

This clonotype appeared many times. V and J are TRBV4-3 and TRBJ2-7; D gene unclear. Between the trimmed V and J ends, which lost 1 base and 3 bases, there was a span of 16 bases. Germline V gene lookup returns CDR1 LGHNA and CDR2 YSLEER. The CDR3 totals 16 residues. CDR3 protein: CASSQGASGNYYEQYF. The CDR3 DNA is TGCGCCAGCAGCCAAGGGGCTAGTGGGAACTACTACGAGCAGTACTTC.

This clonotype was recorded a few times. The J gene is TRBJ2-1, the V gene TRBV7-2, with D perhaps TRBD1 or TRBD2 (6 bases each). Trimming removed 4 bases at V and 2 bases at J, with 30 bases between. This CDR3 has 21 amino acids. The V gene's germline CDR1 is SGHTA and CDR2 FQGNSA. The DNA of the CDR3 is TGTGCCAGCAGCTCCCCCAAAAGGACAGCCGGGAGTAGGGTGGCCTACAATGAGCAGTTCTTC. Amino acids: CASSSPKRTAGSRVAYNEQFF.

This clonotype was seen at least ten times. V and J are TRBV6-5 and TRBJ2-4; no reliable D call. V lost 5 bases to trimming and J lost 0 bases, with 11 bases between them. Germline lookup yields CDR1 MNHEY and CDR2 SVGAGI. This CDR3 contains 15 residues. CDR3 sequence: CASSTLLKAKNIQYF. The CDR3, as DNA: TGTGCCAGCAGTACCCTGTTGAAAGCCAAAAACATTCAGTACTTC.

This clonotype was detected many times. The CDR3 DNA is TGTGCCAGCAGTTTGTTAGGGACCCCCGTTAGGGAGCAGTTCTTC. Its translation is CASSLLGTPVREQFF. V usage is TRBV12-3 or TRBV12-4 and J usage is TRBJ2-1; D tentatively reads TRBD1 or TRBD2 (5 bases each). V was clipped by 3 bases and J by 10 bases, with 19 bases between them. This CDR3 has 15 amino acids.

Many counts were recorded for this clonotype. The chain carries TRBV5-1 and TRBJ2-1; D is perhaps TRBD2 (6 bases). The V gene lost 0 bases and the J gene lost 5 bases, with 6 bases spanning the gap. In germline, CDR1 is SGHRS, CDR2 YFSETQ. The CDR3 contains 13 residues. In nucleotides, the CDR3 is TGCGCCAGCAGCTTGGGACTAGACAATGAGCAGTTCTTC. It codes for CASSLGLDNEQFF.